Listed here are 9 T cell receptor beta chains from one sample, sequenced in a study of blood T cell repertoires in COVID-19. Some clones are missing from TCRdb's copy, which holds only in-frame ones; the method was immunoSEQ multiplex PCR. The data contain under 250,000 clones, roughly 84% of them singletons. The sequenced sample consisted of peripheral blood. The source is a man aged 50 to 59 with active or convalescent COVID-19.

The V call is TRBV4-1, the J call TRBJ1-2; the D gene is possibly TRBD1 (5 bases). Germline values: CDR1 MGHRA, CDR2 YSYEKL. The CDR3 extends over 14 amino acids. V lost 0 bases, J lost 4 bases, and 9 bases lay in between. As DNA, the CDR3 is TGCGCCAGCAGCCAAGAGGGGACTTTCTATGGCTACACCTTC. Amino acids: CASSQEGTFYGYTF.

The CDR3 region has the DNA TGTGCCAGCAGTTTAGCGGGGTACGAGCAGTACTTC. Its translation: CASSLAGYEQYF. The rearrangement joins TRBV28 to TRBJ2-7, with D possibly matching TRBD2 (6 bases). V was clipped by 2 bases and J by 4 bases, with 6 bases between them. The CDR3 consists of 12 residues. CDR1 and CDR2 from the germline V gene are MDHEN and SYDVKM.

This clone was recorded a few times. This chain connects TRBV19 to TRBJ1-3; tentative D call: TRBD1 (6 bases). V was pared by 5 bases and J by 0 bases, with 17 bases between. CDR1 is LNHDA and CDR2 is SQIVND in the germline V gene (reference sequence). The CDR3 covers 17 residues. The CDR3 DNA reads TGTGCCAGTAGTCTATCGACAGGCGCCAACTCTGGAAACACCATATATTTT. It specifies CASSLSTGANSGNTIYF.

The chain has TRBV6-1 and TRBJ1-1, with 8 bases that match TRBD1. In germline, CDR1 is MNHNS, CDR2 SASEGT. This CDR3 region has 17 residues. The V gene end was trimmed by 2 bases and the J gene end by 0 bases; junction bases not matched to a gene: 8. CDR3 residues: CASSEREWTGMNTEAFF. CDR3 nucleotides: TGTGCCAGCAGTGAACGCGAGTGGACAGGGATGAACACTGAAGCTTTCTTT.

This chain connects TRBV19 to TRBJ1-5; D is perhaps TRBD1 (5 bases). Trimming took 7 bases from V and 6 from J, leaving 10 bases between them. The germline CDR1 and CDR2 sequences are LNHDA and SQIVND (reference sequence). This CDR3 has 12 amino acids. For the CDR3, the DNA is TGTGCCAGTAAGCCCGGGGGTCAGCCCCAGCATTTT. Translation: CASKPGGQPQHF.

J is TRBJ2-3 and V is TRBV7-2, with TRBD2 matching over 11 bases. The germline CDR1 and CDR2 sequences are SGHTA and FQGNSA. This CDR3 spans 17 amino acids. The trim removed 1 base at V and 3 bases at J, leaving 6 bases unmatched. The CDR3 DNA sequence: TGTGCCAGCAGCTTAGGGTCTAGCGGGGGGTTGACAGATACGCAGTATTTT. As protein: CASSLGSSGGLTDTQYF.

The chain uses TRBV7-9 and TRBJ2-3, with TRBD2 as a possible D gene (6 bases). Trimming removed 4 bases from V and 2 bases from J, with 10 bases in between. CDR1 and CDR2 from the germline V gene are SEHNR and FQNEAQ (reference sequence). This CDR3 has 14 amino acids. The CDR3 spells CASSWGTFTDTQYF. In DNA, the CDR3 is TGTGCCAGCAGCTGGGGGACTTTCACAGATACGCAGTATTTT. Together with reference TRBV7-9 and TRBJ2-3, the CDR3 gives the full variable domain: DTGVSQNPRHKITKRGQNVTFRCDPISEHNRLYWYRQTLGQGPEFLTYFQNEAQLEKSRLLSDRFSAERPKGSFSTLEIQRTEQGDSAMYLCASSWGTFTDTQYFGPGTRLTVL.

J is TRBJ2-3 and V is TRBV10-1, with 11 bases matching TRBD2. CDR3 length: 18 amino acids. The V gene end was trimmed by 2 bases and the J gene end by 7 bases; junction bases not matched to a gene: 14. From germline, CDR1 is WNHNN and CDR2 SYGVQD (reference sequence). CDR3 protein: CASSEMLAGGLTPHTQYF. The CDR3 DNA sequence: TGCGCCAGCAGTGAGATGCTAGCGGGGGGCCTTACCCCCCATACGCAGTATTTT.

In its sample, this clone was seen a few times. The V gene is TRBV7-9, the J gene TRBJ1-6; 9 nucleotides match TRBD1. Germline CDR1 SEHNR, CDR2 FQNEAQ (reference sequence). The CDR3 contains 16 residues. V was clipped by 5 bases and J by 10 bases; unmatched bases: 12. The CDR3 reads CASSLLRDRVGSPLHF. CDR3 nucleotide sequence: TGTGCCAGCAGCCTCCTCCGGGACAGGGTAGGCTCACCCCTCCACTTT.